Listed below are T cell receptor beta chains from one sample, sequenced in a study of spatial heterogeneity in lung cancer. TCRdb used MiXCR to reprocess the 5' RACE reads, holding one entry per CDR3 protein. In the table there are about 38,000 distinct CDR3 sequences, approximately 7.5% of which are singletons. Sample: PBMCs, taken at surgery. The source is a male donor with early-stage non-small cell lung cancer. CDR3s include the opening cysteine and the closing phenylalanine or tryptophan. D genes are given only for firm matches. A clone size is listed for some rows: how often the clone was seen (once, few, many), or a class if it is expanded.

clone size: few; V gene: TRBV29-1; J gene: TRBJ1-3; D gene: TRBD1; CDR3 protein: CSVVHGQGPGNTIYF; CDR3 DNA: TGCAGCGTTGTTCACGGACAGGGGCCGGGAAACACCATATATTTT
clone size: many; V gene: TRBV6-2/TRBV6-3; J gene: TRBJ2-3; D gene: TRBD2; CDR3 protein: CASSYGLAGGADTQYF; CDR3 DNA: TGTGCCAGCAGTTACGGACTAGCGGGCGGGGCAGATACGCAGTATTTT
clone size: .; V gene: TRBV7-2; J gene: TRBJ1-5; D gene: TRBD1; CDR3 protein: CASSLELAGGGSSQPQHF; CDR3 DNA: TGTGCCAGCAGCTTAGAATTGGCAGGGGGCGGAAGCAGTCAGCCCCAGCATTTT
clone size: .; V gene: TRBV7-9; J gene: TRBJ2-1; D gene: .; CDR3 protein: CASSSGKRSYNEQFF; CDR3 DNA: TGTGCCAGCAGCTCCGGAAAGCGCTCCTACAATGAGCAGTTCTTC
clone size: .; V gene: TRBV6-6; J gene: TRBJ1-1; D gene: TRBD1; CDR3 protein: CASTLQGRRDTEAFF; CDR3 DNA: TGTGCCAGCACCCTACAGGGGCGAAGGGACACTGAAGCTTTCTTT
clone size: many; V gene: TRBV10-3; J gene: TRBJ1-3; D gene: TRBD1; CDR3 protein: CAIMRDRGNTIYF; CDR3 DNA: TGTGCCATCATGCGGGACAGGGGGAACACCATATATTTT
clone size: .; V gene: TRBV18; J gene: TRBJ2-1; D gene: TRBD1; CDR3 protein: CASSRDRADNEQFF; CDR3 DNA: TGTGCCAGCTCCCGGGACAGGGCCGACAATGAGCAGTTCTTC
clone size: many; V gene: TRBV7-6; J gene: TRBJ1-1; D gene: TRBD1; CDR3 protein: CASSPTPGTDTEAFF; CDR3 DNA: TGTGCCAGCAGCCCCACACCAGGGACAGATACTGAAGCTTTCTTT
clone size: .; V gene: TRBV4-1; J gene: TRBJ2-4; D gene: .; CDR3 protein: CASSQDSGSGNIQYF; CDR3 DNA: TGCGCCAGCAGCCAAGATTCAGGGTCTGGGAACATTCAGTACTTC
clone size: .; V gene: TRBV2; J gene: TRBJ2-3; D gene: TRBD2; CDR3 protein: CASSSGGATDTQYF; CDR3 DNA: TGTGCCAGCAGTAGCGGGGGGGCAACTGATACGCAGTATTTT
clone size: many; V gene: TRBV7-2; J gene: TRBJ2-1; D gene: .; CDR3 protein: CASSLGNSYNEQFF; CDR3 DNA: TGTGCCAGCAGCCTAGGAAACTCCTACAATGAGCAGTTCTTC
clone size: many; V gene: TRBV9; J gene: TRBJ1-4; D gene: .; CDR3 protein: CASSVEGRGDEKLFF; CDR3 DNA: TGTGCCAGCAGCGTAGAGGGCCGCGGAGATGAAAAACTGTTTTTT
clone size: few; V gene: TRBV4-1; J gene: TRBJ1-1; D gene: TRBD1; CDR3 protein: CASSFRTGVDTEAFF; CDR3 DNA: TGCGCCAGCAGCTTTCGGACAGGGGTGGACACTGAAGCTTTCTTT
clone size: many; V gene: TRBV5-4; J gene: TRBJ2-3; D gene: TRBD1; CDR3 protein: CASSLWGQGTDTQYF; CDR3 DNA: TGTGCCAGCAGCTTGTGGGGACAGGGCACAGATACGCAGTATTTT
clone size: few; V gene: TRBV9; J gene: TRBJ2-5; D gene: .; CDR3 protein: CASTPGGRETQYF; CDR3 DNA: TGTGCCAGCACTCCGGGGGGCAGGGAGACCCAGTACTTC
clone size: many; V gene: TRBV15; J gene: TRBJ2-3; D gene: .; CDR3 protein: CATSRATITDTQYF; CDR3 DNA: TGTGCCACCAGCAGGGCCACGATCACAGATACGCAGTATTTT
clone size: .; V gene: TRBV30; J gene: TRBJ2-2; D gene: .; CDR3 protein: CAWTYGAGELFF; CDR3 DNA: TGTGCCTGGACTTACGGAGCCGGGGAGCTGTTTTTT